Listed here is a single TCR beta chain. Its cognate antigen is unknown. TCRdb's table, derived via immunoSEQ multiplex PCR, lists solely in-frame clones and lacks some. The sample carries around 110,000 clones, 93% recorded once. The sample originates from a study of T cell responses to AZD1222 COVID-19 vaccine. The V segment lost 5 bases and the J segment 7 bases; nucleotides outside the gene matches: 6. This CDR3 contains 13 residues. The germline gives CDR1 LGHNT, CDR2 FRNRAP. General study points: A rise in Spike-specific TCR breadth and depth followed two AZD1222 doses.

The V call is TRBV12-5, the J call TRBJ1-2; TRBD1 aligns across 8 bases. The receptor comes from an adult in good health. The sequenced sample was peripheral blood, obtained on day 0 of AZD1222 vaccination. CDR3 DNA sequence: TGTGCTAGTGGTAACCTCGACAGGGGTGGCTACACCTTC. Encoded protein: CASGNLDRGGYTF.